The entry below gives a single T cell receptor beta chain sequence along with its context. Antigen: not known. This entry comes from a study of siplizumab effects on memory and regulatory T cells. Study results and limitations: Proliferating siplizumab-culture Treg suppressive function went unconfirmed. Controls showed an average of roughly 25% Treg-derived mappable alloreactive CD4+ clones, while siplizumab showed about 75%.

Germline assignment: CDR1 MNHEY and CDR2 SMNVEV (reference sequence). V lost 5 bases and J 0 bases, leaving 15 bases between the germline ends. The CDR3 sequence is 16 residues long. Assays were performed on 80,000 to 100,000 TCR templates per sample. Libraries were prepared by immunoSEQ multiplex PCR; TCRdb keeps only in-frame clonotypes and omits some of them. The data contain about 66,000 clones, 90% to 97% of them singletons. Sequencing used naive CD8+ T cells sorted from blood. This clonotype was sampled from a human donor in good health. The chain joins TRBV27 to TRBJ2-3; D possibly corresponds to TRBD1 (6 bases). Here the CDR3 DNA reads TGTGCCAGCAGTCATACAGGGAGCTCTAGCACAGATACGCAGTATTTT. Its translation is CASSHTGSSSTDTQYF.